One sample yielded the 2 T cell receptor beta chains listed below, sequenced in a study of response to subunit inactivated influenza vaccine (dated by TCRdb to about 2018). Library creation used RT-PCR. The reads were generated on an Illumina HiSeq 2500. The raw public reads went through TCRdb reprocessing: fastp at Q25, MiXCR clone calling, in-frame beta chains kept. A single entry per CDR3 protein holds the most common genes and DNA from its merged rows. This sample holds some 800,000 distinct CDR3 sequences; 20% to 25% were observed only once. Together, the top ten hold around 9.6% of the sample. This sample comprised PBMCs from blood, obtained around 5 days after vaccination. The receptor source for this set is a man over 45 who received an inactivated influenza vaccine. Donor details come from another sample of the same person, matched by shared clones.

This clonotype appeared a few times. One end of the junction does not line up with germline, which may come from a read error. J is TRBJ1-3 and V is TRBV12-3 or TRBV12-4; TRBD1 agrees at 7 bases. The CDR3 is 14 residues long. CDR3 sequence (DNA): TGTGCCAGCAGATTAGACAGGGTCGGAAACACCATATATTTT. Residues: CASRLDRVGNTIYF.

V usage is TRBV12-3 or TRBV12-4 and J usage is TRBJ1-2; a possible D gene is TRBD1 (5 bases). The V end was cut by 0 bases, the J end by 6 bases, with 17 bases between. The CDR3 runs to 16 residues. CDR3 sequence: CASSLAATAGMHGYTF. The CDR3 coding sequence is TGTGCCAGCAGTTTAGCGGCGACAGCTGGGATGCATGGCTACACCTTC.